The clone carrying this TCR beta chain was recorded many times. What it recognizes is unknown. The sequenced template was RNA, covering the TCR beta CDR3 region. The first-round RT-PCR employed HTBI primers together with the Qiagen OneStep RT-PCR kit. A multiplex PCR was then performed as the second round. In TCRdb, the multiplex PCR reads were re-called with MiXCR into one record per CDR3 protein. This table holds roughly 500,000 distinct CDR3 sequences, approximately 15% found once. This sample stems from a study of Graves' ophthalmopathy and Graves' hyperthyroidism. Study outcomes and limitations: This model predicted ophthalmopathy progression (sensitivity approximately 68%, specificity 72% to 85%).

Germline-derived CDR1 and CDR2 are MDHEN and SYDVKM. There are 13 residues in the CDR3. Trimming removed 6 bases from V and 6 bases from J, with 9 bases in between. Additional autoimmune diseases, uncontrolled infections, pregnancy or lactation disqualified patients. Clinicians diagnosed using symptoms, serum thyroxine, TRAb, thyroid ultrasound and orbital computed tomography. Sequenced material: blood. The receptor was isolated from a woman aged 25 to 39 with Graves' ophthalmopathy. The V and J genes are TRBV28 and TRBJ1-6; D remains unclear. DNA of the CDR3: TGTGCCAGCAGACCTACCGTTAATTCACCCCTCCACTTT. Residues: CASRPTVNSPLHF. Full variable domain (outside the CDR3, taken from reference TRBV28 and TRBJ1-6): DVKVTQSSRYLVKRTGEKVFLECVQDMDHENMFWYRQDPGLGLRLIYFSYDVKMKEKGDIPEGYSVSREKKERFSLILESASTNQTSMYLCASRPTVNSPLHFGNGTRLTVT.